Below, 15 T cell receptor beta chains from the same sample are listed, as sequenced in a study of T cells after somatic rescue of genetic block. Method: immunoSEQ multiplex PCR; TCRdb's copy keeps in-frame clones and lacks some. Of 45,000 to 55,000 clones listed, about 96% are singletons. Sequenced: peripheral blood mononuclear cells (PBMCs). All receptors come from a child younger than two.

V and J are TRBV9 and TRBJ2-1, with 10 bases matching TRBD2. V shed 0 bases and J 4 bases; nucleotides not matched to a gene: 7. Per germline, CDR1 SGDLS and CDR2 YYNGEE. The CDR3 is made up of 17 amino acids. CDR3 DNA sequence: TGTGCCAGCAGCGTAGAGGGAGCGGGAGGGATGTACAATGAGCAGTTCTTC. Translated: CASSVEGAGGMYNEQFF.

The chain recombines TRBV4-1 with TRBJ1-4; no firm D call. This CDR3 has 14 residues. Germline V gene sequence: CDR1 MGHRA, CDR2 YSYEKL. The V and J ends lost 1 base and 0 bases respectively, with 3 bases between them. Here the CDR3 reads CASSQGATNEKLFF. DNA for the CDR3: TGCGCCAGCAGCCAAGGGGCAACTAATGAAAAACTGTTTTTT.

The V and J genes are TRBV6-6 and TRBJ1-5; D is possibly TRBD1 (5 bases). From germline, CDR1 is MNHNY and CDR2 SVGAGI (reference sequence). This CDR3 has 13 residues. Deletions cut 10 bases from V and 2 bases from J, with 12 bases between. CDR3 DNA sequence: TGTGCCACCTTCGGGGCTGGCAATCAGCCCCAGCATTTT. It is translated as CATFGAGNQPQHF.

J is TRBJ2-3 and V is TRBV2, with D possibly called TRBD1 or TRBD2 (6 bases each). Germline V gives CDR1 SNHLY, CDR2 FYNNEI. The CDR3 contains 14 residues. V shed 10 bases and J shed 4 bases, with 18 bases lying between them. CDR3 nucleotides: TGTGCCACCTCGAAGGTGGAGGGGGCAGATACGCAGTATTTT. As protein: CATSKVEGADTQYF.

The rearrangement links TRBV23-1 to TRBJ1-1; D remains unclear. TRBV23-1 is reported as an ORF; its role is uncertain. CDR3 length equals 10 residues. Deletions cut 11 bases from V and 8 bases from J, with 12 bases between. CDR3 DNA sequence: TGCGCCGCCGGCCCTCTCGAAGCTTTCTTT. It specifies CAAGPLEAFF.

Note on this clone: Other DNA variants within this sample encode the same CDR3. The rearrangement uses TRBV7-3 and TRBJ2-3; possibly TRBD2 for D (5 bases). V was trimmed by 3 bases and J by 2 bases, leaving 6 bases between them. Germline CDR1 is SGHTA and CDR2 is FQGTGA. The CDR3 runs 13 residues. The CDR3 DNA reads as TGTGCCAGCAGCTTGACTAACACAGATACGCAGTATTTT. This encodes CASSLTNTDTQYF.

The rearrangement uses TRBV5-5 and TRBJ2-3; the match to TRBD1 covers 7 bases. After removal of 0 bases from V and 2 bases from J, the junction contained 0 bases not matched to a gene. From germline, CDR1 is SGHKS and CDR2 YYEKEE (reference sequence). This CDR3 comprises 14 residues. As DNA, the CDR3 is TGTGCCAGCAGCTTGGAGGGGGCCACAGATACGCAGTATTTT. It translates to CASSLEGATDTQYF.

V and J are TRBV7-9 and TRBJ2-1; 10 nucleotides line up with TRBD2. The CDR3 consists of 15 residues. The V segment lost 2 bases and the J segment 8 bases; nucleotides outside the gene matches: 6. Germline-derived CDR1 and CDR2 are SEHNR and FQNEAQ (reference sequence). In DNA form, the CDR3 reads TGTGCCAGCAGCTTAAGTTCGCTAGCGGGAGATGAGCAGTTCTTC. Translation gives CASSLSSLAGDEQFF.

The chain has TRBV27 and TRBJ2-7; TRBD2 agrees at 9 bases. Germline V gene sequence: CDR1 MNHEY, CDR2 SMNVEV (reference sequence). With 4 bases clipped from V and 7 bases from J, the junction kept 5 bases outside the gene matches. This CDR3 spans 13 amino acids. The CDR3 protein is CASSSVSGGEQYF. The CDR3 DNA reads as TGTGCCAGCAGTTCAGTTAGCGGGGGTGAGCAGTACTTC.

The chain has TRBV19 and TRBJ2-3; D unclear. This CDR3 comprises 13 residues. Germline V gives CDR1 LNHDA, CDR2 SQIVND (reference sequence). V lost 5 bases and J lost 0, with 6 bases in between. The chain's CDR3 is CASSETSTDTQYF. In nucleotides, the CDR3 is TGTGCCAGTAGTGAGACTAGCACAGATACGCAGTATTTT.

This sequence joins TRBV5-1 and TRBJ1-5; unclear D gene. The CDR3 spans 15 residues. The germline CDR1 and CDR2 sequences are SGHRS and YFSETQ. The ends were cut back, 4 bases at V and 1 base at J, with 12 bases in the middle. CDR3: CASSPRGGSNQPQHF. DNA of the CDR3: TGCGCCAGCAGCCCCCGGGGAGGGAGCAATCAGCCCCAGCATTTT.

This chain connects TRBV5-6 to TRBJ2-7; D is unclear. Germline V CDR1 and CDR2: SGHDT, YYEEEE. The CDR3 covers 13 residues. Trimming removed 2 bases from V and 4 bases from J, with 10 bases in between. CDR3 DNA sequence: TGTGCCAGCAGCTTTGGTGGACCTTACGAGCAGTACTTC. Protein sequence: CASSFGGPYEQYF.

This clone appeared a few times. V usage is TRBV10-3 and J usage is TRBJ1-2, with a possible D match to TRBD1 (6 bases). The CDR3 spans 13 residues. Trimming shortened V by 4 bases and J by 5 bases, and 11 bases separated the two germline ends. Germline values: CDR1 ENHRY, CDR2 SYGVKD. Here the CDR3 DNA reads TGTGCCATCAGTGGAACAGGGTATTATGGCTACACCTTC. Protein sequence: CAISGTGYYGYTF.

The chain is built from TRBV6-5 and TRBJ1-1; D perhaps matches TRBD1 (6 bases). The CDR3 extends over 14 amino acids. From germline, CDR1 is MNHEY and CDR2 SVGAGI. The germline V and J ends were trimmed by 4 bases and 1 base, with 10 bases remaining between them. CDR3 amino acids: CASSWGRQNTEAFF. In nucleotides, the CDR3 is TGTGCCAGCAGTTGGGGGCGGCAGAACACTGAAGCTTTCTTT.

Here the CDR3 DNA reads TGTGCCAGCAGCTTGGGGGGGGCGGGTCTATCTTACAATGAGCAGTTCTTC. Amino acids: CASSLGGAGLSYNEQFF. The chain couples TRBV5-4 to TRBJ2-1; D tentatively reads TRBD1 or TRBD2 (6 bases each). The CDR3 has 17 residues. CDR1 is SGHNT and CDR2 is YYREEE in the germline V gene (reference sequence). V dropped 0 bases and J dropped 4 bases, with 17 bases sitting between them.